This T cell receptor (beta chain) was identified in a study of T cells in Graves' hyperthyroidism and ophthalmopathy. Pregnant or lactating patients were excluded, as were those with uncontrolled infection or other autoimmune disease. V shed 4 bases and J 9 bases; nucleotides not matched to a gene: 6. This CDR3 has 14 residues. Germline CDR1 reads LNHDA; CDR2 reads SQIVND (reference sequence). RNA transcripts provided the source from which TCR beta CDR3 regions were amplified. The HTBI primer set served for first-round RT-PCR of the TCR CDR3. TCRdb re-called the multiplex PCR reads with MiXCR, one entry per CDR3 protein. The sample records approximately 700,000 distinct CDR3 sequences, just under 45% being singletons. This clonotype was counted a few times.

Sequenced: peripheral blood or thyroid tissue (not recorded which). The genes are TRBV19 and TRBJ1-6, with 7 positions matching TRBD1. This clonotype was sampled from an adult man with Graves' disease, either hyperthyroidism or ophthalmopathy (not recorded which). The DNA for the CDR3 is TGTGCCAGTAGTAAGGGACAGCCTTTTTCACCCCTCCACTTT. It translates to CASSKGQPFSPLHF.